The 26 T cell receptor beta chains presented below share a single source sample, sequenced in a study of CD8+CD57+ T cells in acquired aplastic anemia. All patients picked for sequencing had shown, by flow cytometry, an expansion of CD8+CD57+ cells. Genomic DNA acted as the template from which TCR beta VDJ combination and CDR3 sequence profiling were carried out. MiXCR was run by TCRdb on the reads, yielding one entry per CDR3 protein. In the table there are about 160,000 distinct CDR3 sequences, around half of which are singletons. The sequencing input was sorted CD4+, CD8+, or CD8+CD57+ T cells (not recorded which) from PBMCs. These TCRs come from a human donor with aplastic anemia.

In its sample, this clonotype was seen many times. This sequence joins TRBV3-2 and TRBJ2-5; TRBD1 reflects the table's D call only, with no check against the DNA. TRBV3-2 is described as a pseudogene. The CDR3 is 15 residues long. Here the CDR3 reads CASSQGGLQGKTQYF. CDR3 DNA sequence: TGTGCCAGCAGCCAAGGCGGGTTGCAGGGGAAGACCCAGTACTTC.

V usage is TRBV20-1 and J usage is TRBJ1-2; TRBD1 matches 7 bases. Germline CDR1 is DFQATT and CDR2 is SNEGSKA (reference sequence). V was clipped by 4 bases and J by 2 bases; unmatched bases: 4. This CDR3 region has 13 residues. The CDR3, as DNA: TGCAGTGCTATACCGGGACAGAACTATGGCTACACCTTC. Translated: CSAIPGQNYGYTF.

This clonotype was seen only a few times. The gene calls are TRBV5-5 and TRBJ2-3; tentatively, D is TRBD2 (5 bases). The CDR3 loop spans 15 amino acids. V was trimmed by 3 bases and J by 2 bases, leaving 13 bases between them. Germline CDR1 and CDR2: SGHKS and YYEKEE (reference sequence). This CDR3 reads CASSSRGRNTDTQYF. The CDR3 DNA is TGTGCCAGCAGCTCCCGCGGGCGGAACACAGATACGCAGTATTTT.

This clonotype was detected only a few times. Just one base apart from a much larger clone, this may be a read error. The V gene is TRBV2, the J gene TRBJ1-5; weak D call: TRBD1 (6 bases). V gave up 8 bases and J gave up 7 bases, with 27 bases separating them. The CDR3 runs to 17 residues. Germline V lookup: CDR1 SNHLY, CDR2 FYNNEI. The CDR3 sequence: CASSPRLGGGVGQPQHF. CDR3 coding DNA: TGTGCCAGCTCCCCCCGCCTTGGCGGGGGCGTAGGGCAGCCCCAGCATTTT.

J is TRBJ2-7 and V is TRBV2; D is unresolved. Trimming took 3 bases from V and 1 from J, leaving 16 bases between them. Germline-derived CDR1 and CDR2 are SNHLY and FYNNEI. This CDR3 has 16 residues. The CDR3 sequence: CASSEFRPASSYEQYF. The DNA for the CDR3 is TGTGCCAGCAGTGAGTTTAGGCCCGCGAGTTCCTACGAGCAGTACTTC. Complete variable domain (other parts from reference TRBV2 and TRBJ2-7): EPEVTQTPSHQVTQMGQEVILRCVPISNHLYFYWYRQILGQKVEFLVSFYNNEISEKSEIFDDQFSVERPDGSNFTLKIRSTKLEDSAMYFCASSEFRPASSYEQYFGPGTRLTVT.

This clonotype came up many times. The CDR3 reads CASSGLGGANEQFF. The CDR3 nucleotides are TGTGCCAGCAGTGGCCTAGGGGGAGCCAATGAGCAGTTCTTC. V is TRBV25-1 and J is TRBJ2-1; a possible D gene is TRBD1 (6 bases). This CDR3 comprises 14 residues. V gave up 4 bases and J gave up 6 bases, with 13 bases separating them. CDR1 is MGHDK, CDR2 SYGVNS, per germline.

The sample holds a few counts of this clonotype. The rearrangement uses TRBV11-2 and TRBJ2-5, with 8 bases that match TRBD2. This CDR3 has 15 amino acids. The germline CDR1 and CDR2 sequences are SGHAT and FQNNGV. J lost 5 bases, V lost 5 bases, and 10 bases had no gene match. The CDR3 DNA reads as TGTGCCAGCAGCCCTCAGAGCGGGGGCGGGGAGACCCAGTACTTC. This sequence encodes CASSPQSGGGETQYF.

J is TRBJ2-7 and V is TRBV15; the D is unclear. Germline CDR1 and CDR2: LNHNV and YYDKDF (reference sequence). Trimming shortened V by 5 bases and J by 4 bases, and 6 bases separated the two germline ends. The CDR3 runs 11 residues. CDR3 DNA: TGTGCCACCAGCGGTGAGTACGAGCAGTACTTC. This gives the protein CATSGEYEQYF.

The chain's CDR3 is CASKGQGENTEAFF. Written as DNA, the CDR3 is TGTGCCAGCAAAGGACAGGGTGAGAACACTGAAGCTTTCTTT. The chain couples TRBV7-9 to TRBJ1-1, with 8 bases identical to TRBD1. The ends lost 7 bases at V and 1 base at J; junction bases unmatched: 5. The CDR3 is made up of 14 amino acids. The germline V gene has CDR1 SEHNR and CDR2 FQNEAQ (reference sequence).

This clonotype has at least ten counts. V and J are TRBV6-6 and TRBJ2-1; a weak D match, TRBD1 (6 bases). Germline V gives CDR1 MNHNY, CDR2 SVGAGI (reference sequence). CDR3 length: 13 residues. V dropped 6 bases and J dropped 7 bases, with 13 bases sitting between them. The CDR3 DNA is TGTGCCAGCAGGCCTACGGACAGTAATGAGCAGTTCTTC. This codes for CASRPTDSNEQFF.

This clonotype is termed medium-sized (0.01 to 0.1%). The chain couples TRBV7-2 to TRBJ2-1, with TRBD1 identical over 7 bases. Trimming removed 5 bases from V and 9 bases from J; junction bases left unmatched: 7. Per the germline V gene, CDR1 is SGHTA and CDR2 is FQGNSA. The CDR3 is 13 amino acids. The CDR3 DNA follows: TGTGCCAGCAGCCAGCGCAGGGACAGTGAGCAGTTCTTC. This sequence encodes CASSQRRDSEQFF.

This clonotype was counted a single time. V is TRBV5-5 and J is TRBJ1-6; D uncertain. The CDR3 is 12 amino acids. Germline CDR1 reads SGHKS; CDR2 reads YYEKEE (reference sequence). V lost 1 base, J lost 13 bases, and 9 bases lay in between. CDR3 region: CASSLSVPPLHF. In DNA, the CDR3 is TGTGCCAGCAGCTTGAGTGTGCCGCCCCTCCACTTT.

The rearrangement uses TRBV10-3 and TRBJ2-3, with D maybe TRBD1 (6 bases). Trimming took off 6 bases at V and 2 bases at J, with 15 bases between the two ends. Looked up from germline, CDR1 is ENHRY and CDR2 is SYGVKD. There are 15 residues in the CDR3. CDR3 region: CAIRGRDINTDTQYF. DNA for the CDR3: TGTGCCATCAGGGGCCGGGACATAAACACAGATACGCAGTATTTT.

For this clonotype: This may arise from a read error, as a much more abundant clone is one base away. The J gene is TRBJ2-6, the V gene TRBV11-2; 9 bases are a match to TRBD1. J was trimmed by 2 bases and V by 2 bases; bases with no gene match: 1. The CDR3 has 16 residues. Germline V CDR1 and CDR2: SGHAT, FQNNGV. This chain's CDR3 is CASSLTGGPGANVLTF. CDR3 DNA sequence: TGTGCCAGCAGCTTAACAGGGGGCCCTGGGGCCAACGTCCTGACTTTC.

This clonotype was recorded many times. The chain employs TRBV19 and TRBJ2-5; 11 bases agree with TRBD2. This CDR3 has 15 amino acids. Germline CDR1 LNHDA, CDR2 SQIVND (reference sequence). Germline trimming cut 4 bases from V and 4 bases from J; bases unmatched to any gene: 5. CDR3 bases: TGTGCCAGTAGTACTATAGCGGGAGGGCGAGAGACCCAGTACTTC. It is translated as CASSTIAGGRETQYF. Together with reference TRBV19 and TRBJ2-5, the CDR3 gives the full variable domain: DGGITQSPKYLFRKEGQNVTLSCEQNLNHDAMYWYRQDPGQGLRLIYYSQIVNDFQKGDIAEGYSVSREKKESFPLTVTSAQKNPTAFYLCASSTIAGGRETQYFGPGTRLLVL.

The sample holds one count of this clonotype. The genes are TRBV2 and TRBJ1-1; D unclear. With 5 bases removed from V and 0 bases from J, the gap between germline ends came to 16 bases. From germline, CDR1 is SNHLY and CDR2 FYNNEI. The CDR3 is 16 residues long. In DNA form, the CDR3 reads TGTGCCAGCAGTACCGGGGAAGATTTCATGAACACTGAAGCTTTCTTT. This gives the protein CASSTGEDFMNTEAFF. Looking up the rest from reference TRBV2 and TRBJ1-1 gives the full variable domain: EPEVTQTPSHQVTQMGQEVILRCVPISNHLYFYWYRQILGQKVEFLVSFYNNEISEKSEIFDDQFSVERPDGSNFTLKIRSTKLEDSAMYFCASSTGEDFMNTEAFFGQGTRLTVV.

This clonotype came up many times. This chain connects TRBV2 to TRBJ2-7; tentative D call: TRBD1 (6 bases). The CDR3 has 15 residues. From germline, CDR1 is SNHLY and CDR2 FYNNEI. With 1 base removed from V and 4 bases from J, the gap between germline ends came to 14 bases. CDR3 in DNA: TGTGCCAGCAGTGAAGGGACAGCCGCCGTATACGAGCAGTACTTC. It translates to CASSEGTAAVYEQYF.

The chain joins TRBV2 to TRBJ2-7, with a weak D call TRBD1 (5 bases). CDR3 length: 16 amino acids. V lost 0 bases to trimming and J lost 0 bases, with 12 bases between them. Germline V gene data show CDR1 as SNHLY and CDR2 as FYNNEI. The CDR3 loop reads CASSEAQVSLSYEQYF. The CDR3 bases are TGTGCCAGCAGTGAAGCACAGGTCAGCCTCTCCTACGAGCAGTACTTC. Full variable domain (rest looked up from reference TRBV2 and TRBJ2-7): EPEVTQTPSHQVTQMGQEVILRCVPISNHLYFYWYRQILGQKVEFLVSFYNNEISEKSEIFDDQFSVERPDGSNFTLKIRSTKLEDSAMYFCASSEAQVSLSYEQYFGPGTRLTVT.

The table lists this clonotype with many counts. J is TRBJ2-7 and V is TRBV7-2, with TRBD2 matching over 8 bases. CDR3 length: 16 residues. The germline V gene encodes CDR1 SGHTA and CDR2 FQGNSA. The V segment lost 0 bases and the J segment 2 bases; nucleotides outside the gene matches: 6. CDR3 residues: CASSLASSGPTYEQYF. CDR3 nucleotide sequence: TGTGCCAGCAGCTTAGCCTCTAGCGGGCCTACCTACGAGCAGTACTTC.

V gene TRBV6-5 combines with J gene TRBJ2-1; 7 nucleotides agree with TRBD2. V shed 4 bases and J 5 bases; nucleotides not matched to a gene: 2. This CDR3 has 13 amino acids. CDR1 and CDR2 from the germline V gene are MNHEY and SVGAGI. The CDR3 loop is CASSLTSHNEQFF. The CDR3 DNA reads as TGTGCCAGCAGTTTGACTAGCCACAATGAGCAGTTCTTC.

The rearrangement links TRBV2 to TRBJ2-7; 12 bases fit TRBD1. The J segment lost 6 bases and the V segment lost 4 bases, leaving 4 bases of the junction unmatched. The CDR3 is 14 amino acids. In germline, CDR1 is SNHLY, CDR2 FYNNEI. Here the CDR3 DNA reads TGTGCCAGCAGTGCTGGGACAGGGGGCTTCGAGCAGTACTTC. It yields the protein CASSAGTGGFEQYF. Full variable domain (remainder filled in from reference TRBV2 and TRBJ2-7): EPEVTQTPSHQVTQMGQEVILRCVPISNHLYFYWYRQILGQKVEFLVSFYNNEISEKSEIFDDQFSVERPDGSNFTLKIRSTKLEDSAMYFCASSAGTGGFEQYFGPGTRLTVT.

For this clonotype: A much more abundant neighbour one base away suggests this may be a read error. The gene calls are TRBV11-2 and TRBJ2-3, with 7 nucleotides matching TRBD2. J lost 10 bases, V lost 5 bases, and 15 bases had no gene match. The germline V gene has CDR1 SGHAT and CDR2 FQNNGV. This CDR3 is 15 amino acids long. The CDR3 loop is CASSPRLAEAPAQYF. CDR3 DNA: TGTGCCAGCAGCCCCCGACTAGCAGAGGCCCCTGCGCAGTATTTT.

The table lists this clonotype with many counts. The gene calls are TRBV9 and TRBJ2-1; 9 bases are shared with TRBD2. Looked up from germline, CDR1 is SGDLS and CDR2 is YYNGEE. J was trimmed by 1 base and V by 4 bases; bases with no gene match: 12. This CDR3 comprises 18 residues. DNA for the CDR3: TGTGCCAGCAGCCCTGGGCTAGCGGGACCTAGATCCTACAATGAGCAGTTCTTC. Translating gives CASSPGLAGPRSYNEQFF.

This clonotype came up a few times. The CDR3 coding sequence is TGTGCCAGCAGCAGGGACATATCCGGGGAGCTGTTTTTT. It encodes CASSRDISGELFF. The chain recombines TRBV7-9 with TRBJ2-2, with D maybe TRBD1 (6 bases). In germline, CDR1 is SEHNR, CDR2 FQNEAQ (reference sequence). Trimming removed 5 bases at V and 6 bases at J, with 10 bases between. CDR3 length: 13 amino acids.

This clonotype showed up many times. The V and J genes are TRBV30 and TRBJ1-2, with no clear D. Trimming pared 1 base from V and 7 bases from J, leaving 7 bases between. This CDR3 contains 11 residues. Germline V gene sequence: CDR1 GTSNPN, CDR2 SVGIG (reference sequence). CDR3 DNA sequence: TGTGCCTGGAGTGACGGTGGTGGCTACACCTTC. It is translated as CAWSDGGGYTF.

There are many counts of this clonotype. The V call is TRBV12-5, the J call TRBJ2-5; TRBD2 might be the D (6 bases). Trimming stripped 5 bases from V and 5 bases from J, with 9 bases between. CDR1 LGHNT and CDR2 FRNRAP come from the germline V gene. The CDR3 totals 12 residues. In DNA, the CDR3 is TGTGCTAGTGGTCCCCGGGAGGAGACCCAGTACTTC. Its protein product is CASGPREETQYF.